This T cell receptor (beta chain) was observed in a study of T cell repertoires in cytomegalovirus infection. TCRdb used MiXCR to reprocess the reads, holding one entry per CDR3 protein. Of hundreds of thousands of distinct CDR3 sequences listed, around 32% are singletons. This clonotype has more than one count but fewer than ten. What it recognizes is unknown. CDR3 length: 13 amino acids. Deletions cut 1 base from V and 5 bases from J, with 8 bases between. Germline V gene data show CDR1 as SGHAT and CDR2 as FQNNGV. This TCR was recovered from a human donor in good health (CMV status not recorded). Some clones in this sample may be carry-over from other donors' samples. The rearrangement uses TRBV11-2 and TRBJ2-5; D is unclear. Sequencing used cultured PBMCs, obtained from culture after CMV antigen stimulation. Here the CDR3 DNA reads TGTGCCAGCAGCTTAGTGGGGTTGGAGACCCAGTACTTC. The encoded protein is CASSLVGLETQYF. The full variable domain, its missing parts supplied by reference TRBV11-2 and TRBJ2-5, is EAGVAQSPRYKIIEKRQSVAFWCNPISGHATLYWYQQILGQGPKLLIQFQNNGVVDDSQLPKDRFSAERLKGVDSTLKIQPAKLEDSAVYLCASSLVGLETQYFGPGTRLLVL.